This entry features one T cell receptor (beta chain) sequence. Its target antigen remains unknown. Per-nucleotide qualities are absent, and no much larger clonotype sits a single base away. This entry belongs to a study of T cells in Graves' hyperthyroidism and ophthalmopathy (dated by TCRdb to the late 2010s). Context from the whole study: Peripheral blood was collected at initial diagnosis, before any treatment. To identify TCR V-J signatures that set the groups apart, the researchers used a discovery cohort of more than 95 patients, made up of 40 to 45 with Graves' ophthalmopathy and 57 with stable Graves' hyperthyroidism. Prospective prediction of ophthalmopathy was tested in an independent validation cohort consisting of 18 hyperthyroidism patients and about 17 patients who later progressed to ophthalmopathy. The approximately 100 discovery patients were divided at random into training and test sets in a 7:3 ratio. Thyroid tissue and blood T-cell repertoires from roughly 6 Graves' hyperthyroidism patients were also compared in the study. After sampling, hyperthyroidism patients received methimazole starting at 30 mg daily, and ophthalmopathy patients received high-dose intravenous methylprednisolone. According to the paper, TCR Vbeta CDR3 sequencing was carried out on 135 peripheral blood samples, which came from fewer than 50 ophthalmopathy, 80 or so hyperthyroidism and 17 progressor patients.

Stable Graves' hyperthyroidism was defined as no progression to ophthalmopathy during 18 months of follow-up. Hyperthyroidism patients were newly diagnosed, had a disease duration of under 2 months, and were aged 18 to 65 years. The study excluded patients with uncontrolled infections, other autoimmune diseases, pregnancy or lactation. Diagnoses were established on the basis of clinical symptoms, serum thyroxine and TRAb, thyroid ultrasound, and orbital computed tomography. PBMCs were isolated from about 10 ml of fresh peripheral blood by Ficoll-Paque density gradient centrifugation. Total RNA was extracted using Trizol reagent, and RNA quality was assessed on an Agilent 2100 Bioanalyzer. Trimming accounts for 7 bases at V and 7 bases at J, while the number of junction bases matched to no gene is 10. There are 15 amino acids in the CDR3, from cysteine to phenylalanine inclusive. The entry retains the CDR3 DNA only, 45 bases that are in frame from base 1. Reading the germline V gene gives CDR1 SGHAT and CDR2 FQNNGV.

The TCR beta CDR3 regions were amplified from RNA transcripts. A first-round RT-PCR of the TCR CDR3 used the HTBI primer set with the Qiagen OneStep RT-PCR kit. Libraries were constructed in a second round of multiplex PCR, after which size selection and purification were performed. The libraries were sequenced on an Illumina HiSeq2000 using paired-end 100 bp reads. Per the source publication's procedure: SOAPnuke was used to process the raw data, with reads discarded if the reads contained adapters or uncalled bases, had a mean Phred below 15, or lacked an exact constant-primer or identifier match. COPE v1.2.5 was used to merge high-quality paired reads, and clonotypes were defined as unique nucleotide sequences. MiTCR v1.1 was used to align clonotypes to the IMGT TRBV, TRBD and TRBJ reference segments. Analysis was restricted to V-J combinations with a frequency above 0.0001, which covered 99.2% of repertoires. The TCS score was defined as F50 (clonal expansion) divided by E x V (chaos), with BLOSUM62-based TCRdist calculated between CDR3 peptides within each V-J. Welch's t-statistics and random forest reduced 500 to 550 V-J features to roughly 13, which were used in a naive Bayes classifier (R e1071). TCRdb took the public reads, trimmed them with fastp at Q25, ran MiXCR for clone calling and kept in-frame beta chains. A single entry per CDR3 protein holds the most common genes and DNA from its merged rows. The authors' filters were not applied to this entry. For this sample there are about 620,000 distinct CDR3 sequences; around 15% appear just once. The ten largest clones represent around 4% of the sample.

Summary of the overall study and its limitations: Sample size was not statistically predetermined, and blinding of investigators to group allocation was not performed. Ophthalmopathy was separated from stable hyperthyroidism by a 13 V-J signature model, with around 90% sensitivity and about 81% specificity obtained in cross-validation and 80%/75% obtained in testing. Most expanded thyroid clonotypes (frequency above 0.001) were also detected in blood, a finding suggesting that blood repertoires may reflect thyroid immune responses. In validation, the model predicted progression to ophthalmopathy a median of roughly six months before onset, with approximately 71% sensitivity and roughly 72% specificity.

This chain joins TRBV11-2 to TRBJ2-1; 10 bases in the middle match TRBD1. The sequence came from a woman in her twenties or thirties with Graves' hyperthyroidism. Sequenced material: blood. The nucleotide sequence is given as TGTGCCAGCACTCTGGGACAGGGGTACGGGAATGAGCAGTTCTTC. Translated, this is CASTLGQGYGNEQFF.